This paragraph reports one TCR beta chain. Which antigen it targets is not known. Base quality data are lacking; no much larger clone is found one base away. The sample comes from a study of CD8 T cells in Susac syndrome (dated by TCRdb to about 2019). Turning to the overall study: Whether CD8+ T cell activation and differentiation in Susac syndrome was antigen driven was tested using repertoire sequencing. The clonality of the CD8+ T cell repertoire was compared across 12 healthy donors, around 14 Susac syndrome patients and under 18 multiple sclerosis patients.

RNA was extracted using the RNeasy kit, and about 0.45 to 1 ug of the RNA was reverse transcribed with random hexamers. The immunoSEQ multiplex PCR assay, covering 54 Vbeta and 13 Jbeta segments, was used to amplify TCR beta CDR3 regions. To correct PCR amplification bias, a synthetic template baseline was used for both primer optimization and computational correction. Per the source publication's procedure: Reads were annotated to V, D and J genes per IMGT and analyzed with immunoSEQ Analyzer, keeping only productive sequences. Clonality was calculated as one minus the Shannon entropy normalized by log2 of the number of productive unique sequences. For each patient and control, public and private clones were evaluated among the 100 most prevalent clones. Clones were defined as Susac-specific if absent from the healthy and MS cohorts, from some 1,000 published viral clones and from other ImmuneACCESS disease sequences. In-frame beta chains were kept once TCRdb had trimmed the public reads at Q25 with fastp and called clones with MiXCR. Records with the same CDR3 protein are collapsed into one entry carrying the most frequent genes and DNA. The V and J calls come from TCRdb's annotation, not from the publication. This sample gives about 130,000 distinct CDR3 sequences in total; around nine tenths of them show up just once. Jointly, the top ten make up around 0.24% of the sample.

Findings and caveats that apply to the study as a whole: The number of individuals in the TCR sequencing and HLA analysis was recognized as being relatively small.

Reading from cysteine to phenylalanine, the CDR3 counts 15 amino acids. Only CDR3 DNA is held: 45 bases, read in frame from base 1. V has 0 bases trimmed and J has 5 bases trimmed; junction bases matching no gene number 2. The germline V gene encodes CDR1 MNHEY and CDR2 SVGAGI. High-throughput TCR beta sequencing profiled peripheral blood CD8+ and CD4+ T cells from healthy donors, Susac syndrome patients and multiple sclerosis patients. The multiple sclerosis controls were treatment-naive patients who had stable or active relapsing-remitting disease and met the revised McDonald criteria. CD8+ TEMRA cells were enriched by FACS, while bulk CD8+ and CD4+ T cells were purified by magnetic negative isolation. Blood was collected in EDTA tubes and processed within 24 hours, with PBMCs isolated through density gradient centrifugation. PBMCs intended for TCR sequencing were cryopreserved in liquid nitrogen and were subsequently thawed in a 37 degrees C water bath. The sorted or isolated CD4+, CD8+ and CD8+ TEMRA cells had a purity of 90% or higher.

This clonotype was sampled from a human donor with multiple sclerosis. This sequence uses TRBV6-5 and TRBJ2-1; 9 bases in the middle match TRBD1. Material: CD8+ T cells from PBMCs. The CDR3 reads CASSYSGQGNNEQFF. The DNA reads as follows: TGTGCCAGCAGTTACTCGGGACAGGGAAACAATGAGCAGTTCTTC.